The 12 T cell receptor beta chains listed next were all sequenced from one sample in a study of T cell changes during pregnancy in multiple sclerosis. This table comes from immunoSEQ multiplex PCR, and its TCRdb copy is limited to in-frame clones, with some not included. The sample consists of tens of thousands of clones, under 95% of them appearing once. This specimen consisted of CD8+ T cells from peripheral blood mononuclear cells, obtained before pregnancy. Receptors were obtained from a female donor with multiple sclerosis, enrolled in a pregnancy study.

The chain joins TRBV4-3 to TRBJ2-7; D call uncertain. The V end was cut by 4 bases, the J end by 3 bases, with 16 bases between. Looked up from germline, CDR1 is LGHNA and CDR2 is YSLEER. The CDR3 contains 15 residues. The CDR3 protein is CASSPTRIQVYEQYF. The CDR3 DNA reads as TGCGCCAGCAGCCCCACCCGAATCCAGGTCTACGAGCAGTACTTC.

V gene TRBV27 combines with J gene TRBJ2-2; D ambiguous. The CDR3 totals 13 residues. The V gene's germline CDR1 is MNHEY and CDR2 SMNVEV (reference sequence). V was trimmed by 2 bases and J by 5 bases, leaving 6 bases between them. This chain's CDR3 is CASSLRGTGELFF. The CDR3 region has the DNA TGTGCCAGCAGTTTACGAGGAACCGGGGAGCTGTTTTTT.

Regarding this clone: Different DNA sequences within this sample yield the same CDR3. V and J are TRBV5-6 and TRBJ1-5; 7 nucleotides agree with TRBD1. Trimming removed 3 bases from V and 2 bases from J; junction bases left unmatched: 2. The CDR3 extends over 14 amino acids. Germline CDR1 and CDR2: SGHDT and YYEEEE. CDR3 bases: TGTGCCAGCAGCTATGGGACAGGCAATCAGCCCCAGCATTTT. Amino acid sequence: CASSYGTGNQPQHF.

The gene calls are TRBV5-6 and TRBJ2-5; tentatively, D is TRBD1 (5 bases). The V gene lost 3 bases and the J gene lost 4 bases, with 16 bases spanning the gap. The CDR3 consists of 15 residues. Looked up from germline, CDR1 is SGHDT and CDR2 is YYEEEE. DNA of the CDR3: TGTGCCAGCAGCTACCCGCAGGGTTGGGTAGAGACCCAGTACTTC. The encoded protein is CASSYPQGWVETQYF.

The chain has TRBV30 and TRBJ1-1; the D gene is possibly TRBD1 (5 bases). V dropped 2 bases and J dropped 4 bases, with 17 bases sitting between them. The CDR3 contains 15 residues. Germline V gene sequence: CDR1 GTSNPN, CDR2 SVGIG (reference sequence). The CDR3, as DNA: TGTGCCTGGAGTCCGGGGGGAGGTTGGACCACTGAAGCTTTCTTT. Protein product: CAWSPGGGWTTEAFF.

The J gene is TRBJ2-5, the V gene TRBV13; 10 nucleotides line up with TRBD1. With the DNA end fitting TRBJ2-7 better, the J assignment may be wrong. CDR1 is PRHDT and CDR2 is FYEKMQ in the germline V gene (reference sequence). The CDR3 extends over 14 amino acids. The CDR3: CASSPGTGAYEQYF. CDR3 DNA: TGTGCCAGCAGCCCTGGGACAGGGGCGTACGAGCAGTACTTC.

V and J are TRBV5-4 and TRBJ1-1; D gene ambiguous. There are 12 residues in the CDR3. CDR1 SGHNT and CDR2 YYREEE come from the germline V gene (reference sequence). The V gene lost 7 bases and the J gene lost 11 bases, with 18 bases spanning the gap. The CDR3 DNA is TGTGCCAGCCAGCCTCGTCCTGGGGAGGCTTTCTTT. This translates into CASQPRPGEAFF.

The chain is built from TRBV5-4 and TRBJ1-1, with a weak D call TRBD1 (5 bases). Germline V lookup: CDR1 SGHNT, CDR2 YYREEE (reference sequence). V lost 0 bases and J lost 3, with 12 bases in between. CDR3 length equals 15 residues. The DNA for the CDR3 is TGTGCCAGCAGCTTGGTGGGGACGGGGGACACTGAAGCTTTCTTT. Its translation: CASSLVGTGDTEAFF.

The chain links TRBV2 to TRBJ2-7, with 10 bases aligning to TRBD1. Germline CDR1 SNHLY, CDR2 FYNNEI. With 2 bases clipped from V and 2 bases from J, the junction kept 15 bases outside the gene matches. The CDR3 length is 19 residues. CDR3 nucleotides: TGTGCCAGCAGTGAAATCCACCTCTACCGGGACAGGGGAACCTACGAGCAGTACTTC. Translated, it gives CASSEIHLYRDRGTYEQYF. Based on the CDR3 plus reference TRBV2 and TRBJ2-7, the full variable domain is EPEVTQTPSHQVTQMGQEVILRCVPISNHLYFYWYRQILGQKVEFLVSFYNNEISEKSEIFDDQFSVERPDGSNFTLKIRSTKLEDSAMYFCASSEIHLYRDRGTYEQYFGPGTRLTVT.

The V call is TRBV5-6, the J call TRBJ1-2; weak D call: TRBD1 (5 bases). V was pared by 0 bases and J by 4 bases, with 16 bases between. The CDR3 spans 16 residues. Looked up from germline, CDR1 is SGHDT and CDR2 is YYEEEE. In DNA, the CDR3 is TGTGCCAGCAGCTTGGCTCGGGCACCGGGGGGCTATGGCTACACCTTC. Translation: CASSLARAPGGYGYTF.

This chain uses TRBV18 with TRBJ2-3; D is ambiguous. Germline V CDR1 and CDR2: KGHSH, LQKENI. Trimming removed 6 bases from V and 4 bases from J, with 8 bases in between. The CDR3 loop spans 12 amino acids. In DNA form, the CDR3 reads TGTGCCAGCTCGACTGCGTCAGATACGCAGTATTTT. Translated, it gives CASSTASDTQYF.

In its sample, this clone was seen once. The CDR3 DNA sequence: TGCGCCAGCAGCTTCACGGGGGGAGGGAATGAGCAGTTCTTC. Its protein product is CASSFTGGGNEQFF. The V call is TRBV5-1, the J call TRBJ2-1; 7 nucleotides align to TRBD2. The germline gives CDR1 SGHRS, CDR2 YFSETQ. Losses at the gene ends were 2 bases for V and 7 bases for J; bases not matched to a gene: 6. The CDR3 is made up of 14 amino acids.